This TCR beta chain was identified during a study of blood T cell repertoires in COVID-19. As processed by the authors: Nucleated cell counts were estimated from reference gene primer amplification. The protocol was immunoSEQ multiplex PCR, while the TCRdb copy is restricted to in-frame clones and leaves out a portion. V and J calls and clone size are given by that table; D and trimming were obtained from the DNA. The sample shows about 110,000 clones, 75% to 90% of them seen only once. The J segment lost 6 bases and the V segment lost 6 bases, leaving 14 bases of the junction unmatched. The CDR3 has 16 amino acids. The germline CDR1 and CDR2 sequences are ENHRY and SYGVKD.

The sequencing sample was made of peripheral blood. This TCR derives from a human donor in a cohort sampled during active COVID-19. The chain has TRBV10-3 and TRBJ1-5, with 7 bases lining up with TRBD1. CDR3 amino acids: CAISDRARTGGQPQHF. The CDR3 DNA reads TGTGCCATCAGCGACCGCGCTAGGACAGGAGGTCAGCCCCAGCATTTT.